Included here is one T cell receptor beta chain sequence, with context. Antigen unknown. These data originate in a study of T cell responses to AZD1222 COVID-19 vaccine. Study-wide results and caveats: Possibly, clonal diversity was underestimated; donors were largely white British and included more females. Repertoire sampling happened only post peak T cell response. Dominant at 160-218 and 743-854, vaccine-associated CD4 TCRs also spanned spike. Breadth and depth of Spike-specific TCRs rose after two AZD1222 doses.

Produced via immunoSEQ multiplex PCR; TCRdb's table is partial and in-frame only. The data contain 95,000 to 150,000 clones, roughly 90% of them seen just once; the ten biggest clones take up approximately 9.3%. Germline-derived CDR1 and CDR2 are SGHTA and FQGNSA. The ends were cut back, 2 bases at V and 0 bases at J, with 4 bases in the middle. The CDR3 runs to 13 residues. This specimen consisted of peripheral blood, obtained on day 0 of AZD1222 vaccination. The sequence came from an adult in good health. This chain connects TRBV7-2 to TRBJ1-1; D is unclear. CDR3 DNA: TGTGCCAGCAGCTTAAAGGTGAACACTGAAGCTTTCTTT. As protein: CASSLKVNTEAFF.